One and the same sample provided the 9 T cell receptor beta chains below, sequenced in a study of blood T cell repertoires in COVID-19. Libraries were prepared by immunoSEQ multiplex PCR; TCRdb keeps only in-frame clonotypes and omits some of them. The repertoire has over 250,000 clones, around four fifths of them found once; the top ten carry 8% to 10%. The source material was peripheral blood. Receptors originate from a woman between 50 and 59 years old who had recovered from COVID-19.

The chain uses TRBV5-1 and TRBJ1-1; 7 bases fit TRBD1. The V gene's germline CDR1 is SGHRS and CDR2 YFSETQ. The junction had 6 bases not matched to a gene; V was cut back by 0 bases and J by 1 base. This CDR3 comprises 16 residues. Here the CDR3 DNA reads TGCGCCAGCAGCTTGGCCGACAGGGCGGGGAACACTGAAGCTTTCTTT. Translation: CASSLADRAGNTEAFF.

The chain uses TRBV4-3 and TRBJ1-4; 8 nucleotides agree with TRBD1. V was clipped by 0 bases and J by 8 bases; unmatched bases: 5. The CDR3 runs to 15 residues. The germline gives CDR1 LGHNA, CDR2 YSLEER. The CDR3: CASSQDLQGGEKLFF. CDR3 sequence (DNA): TGCGCCAGCAGCCAAGATTTACAGGGGGGCGAAAAACTGTTTTTT.

V gene TRBV25-1 combines with J gene TRBJ2-1, with TRBD1 matching 9 bases. The CDR3 has 15 amino acids. V lost 4 bases, J lost 4 bases, and 5 bases stayed unmatched. CDR1 MGHDK and CDR2 SYGVNS come from the germline V gene. CDR3 sequence (DNA): TGTGCCAGCAGTGCCCCCGGGACAGGGTACAATGAGCAGTTCTTC. Protein: CASSAPGTGYNEQFF.

The chain has TRBV18 and TRBJ2-5; 8 positions agree with TRBD1. Trimming cost V 3 bases and J 1 base; bases outside gene matches: 4. CDR3 length: 15 residues. Germline CDR1 and CDR2: KGHSH and LQKENI. CDR3 bases: TGTGCCAGCTCACCGGCAGGGGGCGGCCAAGAGACCCAGTACTTC. This sequence encodes CASSPAGGGQETQYF.

This rearrangement joins TRBV11-2 to TRBJ1-1, with a possible D match to TRBD1 (6 bases). V lost 0 bases and J 6 bases, leaving 11 bases between the germline ends. The germline gives CDR1 SGHAT, CDR2 FQNNGV. The CDR3 totals 14 residues. The CDR3 region has the DNA TGTGCCAGCAGCTTAGATCCCGGGACATCTGAAGCTTTCTTT. It is translated as CASSLDPGTSEAFF.

This sequence joins TRBV30 and TRBJ2-7; 12 bases match TRBD2. In germline, CDR1 is GTSNPN, CDR2 SVGIG (reference sequence). The CDR3 covers 14 residues. V gave up 5 bases and J gave up 7 bases; unmatched junction bases: 9. CDR3: CAWGLAGMYEEQYF. CDR3 DNA: TGTGCCTGGGGACTAGCGGGGATGTACGAGGAGCAGTACTTC.

V and J are TRBV19 and TRBJ2-7, with TRBD1 as a possible D gene (5 bases). CDR1 is LNHDA, CDR2 SQIVND, per germline (reference sequence). V was trimmed by 6 bases and J by 0 bases, leaving 15 bases between them. This CDR3 region has 15 residues. The CDR3 DNA reads TGTGCCAGTAGCGAGACAGTATCAAGCTCCTACGAGCAGTACTTC. This encodes CASSETVSSSYEQYF.

This chain links TRBV30 with TRBJ2-5, with D perhaps TRBD2 (5 bases). Germline loops: CDR1 GTSNPN, CDR2 SVGIG (reference sequence). The CDR3 totals 13 residues. The V gene lost 5 bases and the J gene lost 5 bases, with 15 bases spanning the gap. Here the CDR3 DNA reads TGTGCCTGGGGCCTGAACCGAGGGGAGACCCAGTACTTC. It specifies CAWGLNRGETQYF.

This rearrangement joins TRBV11-2 to TRBJ2-1; possibly TRBD2 for D (6 bases). The CDR3 is 13 residues long. Trimming removed 0 bases at V and 9 bases at J, with 9 bases between. Germline V gene sequence: CDR1 SGHAT, CDR2 FQNNGV. The chain's CDR3 is CASSLDQRVEQFF. The CDR3 DNA reads as TGTGCCAGCAGCTTAGATCAGCGGGTTGAGCAGTTCTTC. Full variable domain (missing parts from reference TRBV11-2 and TRBJ2-1): EAGVAQSPRYKIIEKRQSVAFWCNPISGHATLYWYQQILGQGPKLLIQFQNNGVVDDSQLPKDRFSAERLKGVDSTLKIQPAKLEDSAVYLCASSLDQRVEQFFGPGTRLTVL.